The 29 T cell receptor beta chains below all came from one sample that was sequenced in a study of Ad26.COV2.S vaccination and SARS-CoV-2 variants. Sequencing was performed with immunoSEQ multiplex PCR; in TCRdb, only in-frame clones are kept and a portion is missing. Among 300,000 to 350,000 clones listed, roughly nine tenths were seen once. The sample's treatment: around 19 received Ad26.COV2.S at low or high dose, single or two shots; roughly five received placebo; per-sample allocation not given. Sampling took place 63 days after the first vaccine or placebo injection. The input for sequencing was peripheral blood, taken in a trial of Ad26.COV2.S vaccine versus placebo. The receptor source for this set is a person aged 18-65 years who received the Ad26.COV2.S COVID-19 vaccine or a placebo.

This CDR3 reads CASSLGQPEAFF. The CDR3 DNA follows: TGCGCCAGCAGCTTGGGGCAGCCTGAAGCTTTCTTT. V gene TRBV5-1 combines with J gene TRBJ1-1, with D uncertain. V gave up 0 bases and J gave up 6 bases, with 6 bases separating them. This CDR3 is built from 12 residues. Germline loops: CDR1 SGHRS, CDR2 YFSETQ.

This chain joins TRBV5-1 and TRBJ2-7, with 10 bases matching TRBD2. Looked up from germline, CDR1 is SGHRS and CDR2 is YFSETQ. This CDR3 region has 17 residues. J lost 2 bases, V lost 0 bases, and 8 bases had no gene match. The CDR3 DNA is TGCGCCAGCAGCTTGGAAGTTGGACTAGCGGACACCTACGAGCAGTACTTC. It translates to CASSLEVGLADTYEQYF.

Only a few counts were recorded for this clone. V usage is TRBV2 and J usage is TRBJ1-1; 8 bases fit TRBD1. V lost 5 bases, J lost 1 base, and 3 bases stayed unmatched. The germline V gene encodes CDR1 SNHLY and CDR2 FYNNEI. There are 14 residues in the CDR3. CDR3 region: CASSHDRGNTEAFF. As DNA, the CDR3 is TGTGCCAGCAGTCACGACAGGGGGAACACTGAAGCTTTCTTT.

The chain joins TRBV12-3 or TRBV12-4 to TRBJ1-1; weak D call: TRBD1 (6 bases). The CDR3 consists of 13 residues. V was cut by 5 bases and J by 2 bases, with 9 bases left in between. CDR3 residues: CASSTTGNTEAFF. Written as DNA, the CDR3 is TGTGCCAGCAGTACGACAGGAAACACTGAAGCTTTCTTT.

This clone appeared once. The V call is TRBV15, the J call TRBJ2-5; D call uncertain. The germline V and J ends were trimmed by 6 bases and 4 bases, with 12 bases remaining between them. The CDR3 runs 13 residues. Germline CDR1 reads LNHNV; CDR2 reads YYDKDF (reference sequence). CDR3 protein: CATRGTPLETQYF. As DNA, the CDR3 is TGTGCCACCAGAGGAACCCCTTTAGAGACCCAGTACTTC.

The chain joins TRBV6-5 to TRBJ2-1; D ambiguous. Germline loops: CDR1 MNHEY, CDR2 SVGAGI. The V gene lost 2 bases and the J gene lost 7 bases, with 12 bases spanning the gap. This CDR3 contains 14 residues. The CDR3 DNA reads TGTGCCAGCAGTTACCTTCAATTAGTAAATGAGCAGTTCTTC. Translated: CASSYLQLVNEQFF.

This chain uses TRBV6-5 with TRBJ1-1, with D hard to call. The CDR3 length is 12 residues. Germline CDR1 reads MNHEY; CDR2 reads SVGAGI. The V and J ends lost 8 bases and 3 bases respectively, with 10 bases between them. CDR3 sequence reads: CASEAPDTEAFF. The CDR3 region has the DNA TGTGCCAGCGAGGCACCAGACACTGAAGCTTTCTTT.

This chain uses TRBV6-5 with TRBJ2-1; perhaps TRBD1 as D (5 bases). Germline V gene data show CDR1 as MNHEY and CDR2 as SVGAGI. The ends were cut back, 2 bases at V and 12 bases at J, with 14 bases in the middle. The CDR3 covers 13 residues. Here the CDR3 reads CASSYGGQGAQFF. CDR3 nucleotides: TGTGCCAGCAGTTACGGCGGACAAGGGGCGCAGTTCTTC.

As regards this clone: Other DNA sequences in this sample translate to the same CDR3. Here the CDR3 DNA reads TGTGCCAGCTCTCCGCGCCAGGGAACCTACGAGCAGTACGTC. It translates to CASSPRQGTYEQYV. The rearrangement joins TRBV18 to TRBJ2-7, with D perhaps matching TRBD1 (5 bases). Germline values: CDR1 KGHSH, CDR2 LQKENI. The CDR3 spans 14 residues. V was shortened by 6 bases and J by 2 bases, with 14 bases between the two germline ends.

The chain has TRBV14 and TRBJ2-3; D ambiguous. Germline-derived CDR1 and CDR2 are SGHDN and FVKESK. This CDR3 has 16 residues. The V gene lost 3 bases and the J gene lost 0 bases, with 13 bases spanning the gap. This chain's CDR3 is CASSQRFFPSTDTQYF. The CDR3 coding sequence is TGTGCCAGCAGCCAGCGTTTCTTCCCTAGCACAGATACGCAGTATTTT. The full variable domain, its missing parts supplied by reference TRBV14 and TRBJ2-3, is EAGVTQFPSHSVIEKGQTVTLRCDPISGHDNLYWYRRVMGKEIKFLLHFVKESKQDESGMPNNRFLAERTGGTYSTLKVQPAELEDSGVYFCASSQRFFPSTDTQYFGPGTRLTVL.

The chain links TRBV5-4 to TRBJ1-2; tentative D call: TRBD1 (5 bases). Germline V lookup: CDR1 SGHNT, CDR2 YYREEE (reference sequence). This CDR3 is built from 14 residues. Trimming removed 2 bases from V and 0 bases from J, with 8 bases in between. This chain's CDR3 is CASSFGTTNYGYTF. In DNA, the CDR3 is TGTGCCAGCAGCTTCGGGACGACTAACTATGGCTACACCTTC.

In its sample, this clone was seen a few times. J is TRBJ2-7 and V is TRBV3-1 (or the pseudogene TRBV3-2), with D possibly matching TRBD2 (5 bases). CDR1 and CDR2 (germline): LGHDT, YNNKEL (reference sequence). This CDR3 region has 14 residues. Trimming left V 3 bases short and J 4 bases short, with 13 bases between. CDR3 loop: CASSQGAHLYEQYV. The CDR3 region has the DNA TGTGCCAGCAGCCAGGGAGCCCACCTATACGAGCAGTACGTC.

The V call is TRBV27, the J call TRBJ2-7, with a possible D match to TRBD2 (6 bases). Deletions cut 0 bases from V and 3 bases from J, with 12 bases between. The germline gives CDR1 MNHEY, CDR2 SMNVEV (reference sequence). This CDR3 contains 15 residues. The CDR3 region is CASSLSEGRSYEQYF. CDR3 DNA sequence: TGTGCCAGCAGTTTATCGGAGGGGAGGAGCTACGAGCAGTACTTC.

The rearrangement uses TRBV9 and TRBJ2-7, with a possible D match to TRBD2 (6 bases). Per germline, CDR1 SGDLS and CDR2 YYNGEE. V was cut by 3 bases and J by 6 bases, with 19 bases left in between. This CDR3 comprises 15 residues. The CDR3: CASSARGAGPGEQYF. The CDR3 DNA sequence: TGTGCCAGCAGCGCCCGAGGGGCGGGACCTGGCGAGCAGTACTTC.

The CDR3 here is CASSLQGSSEKLFF. The CDR3 bases are TGTGCCAGCAGTCTTCAGGGGAGTAGTGAAAAACTGTTTTTT. The V and J genes are TRBV6-6 and TRBJ1-4, with D possibly being TRBD1 (6 bases). The germline V gene has CDR1 MNHNY and CDR2 SVGAGI (reference sequence). Trimming took off 5 bases at V and 7 bases at J, with 14 bases between the two ends. The length of the CDR3 is 14 residues.

This chain links TRBV19 with TRBJ1-2; D is perhaps TRBD1 (5 bases). V was clipped by 5 bases and J by 2 bases, with 12 bases between them. There are 14 residues in the CDR3. CDR1 LNHDA and CDR2 SQIVND come from the germline V gene (reference sequence). Here the CDR3 reads CASSLPTANYGYTF. CDR3 sequence (DNA): TGTGCCAGTAGTCTCCCGACAGCCAACTATGGCTACACCTTC. Full variable domain (outside the CDR3, taken from reference TRBV19 and TRBJ1-2): DGGITQSPKYLFRKEGQNVTLSCEQNLNHDAMYWYRQDPGQGLRLIYYSQIVNDFQKGDIAEGYSVSREKKESFPLTVTSAQKNPTAFYLCASSLPTANYGYTFGSGTRLTVV.

The CDR3 is CASSLEGGIGYNEQFF. CDR3 DNA sequence: TGTGCCAGCAGCTTAGAAGGCGGGATAGGGTACAATGAGCAGTTCTTC. This chain uses TRBV7-9 with TRBJ2-1; TRBD2 might be the D (6 bases). The CDR3 spans 16 residues. V lost 1 base to trimming and J lost 4 bases, with 14 bases between them. Per the germline V gene, CDR1 is SEHNR and CDR2 is FQNEAQ (reference sequence). Filled out from reference TRBV7-9 and TRBJ2-1, the complete variable domain reads DTGVSQNPRHKITKRGQNVTFRCDPISEHNRLYWYRQTLGQGPEFLTYFQNEAQLEKSRLLSDRFSAERPKGSFSTLEIQRTEQGDSAMYLCASSLEGGIGYNEQFFGPGTRLTVL.

The J gene is TRBJ1-1, the V gene TRBV3-1 (or the pseudogene TRBV3-2); D ambiguous. Germline V gives CDR1 LGHDT, CDR2 YNNKEL (reference sequence). CDR3 length: 14 residues. The germline V and J ends were trimmed by 4 bases and 8 bases, with 17 bases remaining between them. The CDR3 DNA follows: TGTGCCAGCAGCCGCCGACATTGGGGAACCGAAGCTTTCTTT. Translating it yields CASSRRHWGTEAFF.

This chain links TRBV25-1 with TRBJ1-2; D gene ambiguous. Per the germline V gene, CDR1 is MGHDK and CDR2 is SYGVNS. CDR3 length equals 13 residues. Between the trimmed V and J ends, which lost 2 bases and 7 bases, there was a span of 11 bases. Written as DNA, the CDR3 is TGTGCCAGCAGTGAACACTTCGATACTGGCTACACCTTC. This gives the protein CASSEHFDTGYTF.

The CDR3 reads CAWSTGRMSSYEQYV. CDR3 nucleotide sequence: TGTGCCTGGAGTACGGGTCGCATGAGCTCCTACGAGCAGTACGTC. The chain combines TRBV30 with TRBJ2-7; no clear D. CDR1 is GTSNPN and CDR2 is SVGIG in the germline V gene (reference sequence). This CDR3 region has 15 residues. Trimming removed 2 bases at V and 0 bases at J, with 14 bases between.

This chain links TRBV6-5 with TRBJ2-1, with D unclear. V lost 2 bases and J 8 bases, leaving 10 bases between the germline ends. This CDR3 comprises 13 residues. In germline, CDR1 is MNHEY, CDR2 SVGAGI. The CDR3 region is CASSYTDGHEQFF. CDR3 DNA sequence: TGTGCCAGCAGTTACACGGACGGACATGAGCAGTTCTTC.

The chain recombines TRBV7-2 with TRBJ2-6; no reliable D call. CDR3 length: 16 residues. V lost 0 bases, J lost 1 base, and 7 bases lay in between. Germline V gives CDR1 SGHTA, CDR2 FQGNSA. CDR3 residues: CASSLALLSGANVLTF. The CDR3, as DNA: TGTGCCAGCAGCTTAGCGCTTCTATCTGGGGCCAACGTCCTGACTTTC.

CDR3 amino acids: CSVALSGGYTGELFF. CDR3 DNA: TGCAGCGTTGCATTGTCGGGAGGGTACACCGGGGAGCTGTTTTTT. The chain links TRBV29-1 to TRBJ2-2; 8 bases agree with TRBD2. This CDR3 is 15 amino acids long. The germline V gene encodes CDR1 SQVTM and CDR2 ANQGSEA. Trimming cost V 4 bases and J 3 bases; bases outside gene matches: 7.

CDR3 sequence reads: CASRTGVSNYGYTF. DNA of the CDR3: TGTGCCAGCAGAACAGGGGTCTCCAACTATGGCTACACCTTC. The chain combines TRBV6-6 with TRBJ1-2; 7 bases are shared with TRBD1. Germline loops: CDR1 MNHNY, CDR2 SVGAGI (reference sequence). The CDR3 extends over 14 amino acids. V trimming: 6 bases; J trimming: 2 bases; junction bases outside the gene matches: 6.

V is TRBV3-1 (or the pseudogene TRBV3-2) and J is TRBJ1-1; no reliable D call. The CDR3 spans 16 residues. Trimming stripped 0 bases from V and 0 bases from J, with 11 bases between. Germline V gives CDR1 LGHDT, CDR2 YNNKEL (reference sequence). The CDR3 loop is CASSQDRRHLNTEAFF. The CDR3 DNA reads as TGTGCCAGCAGCCAAGATCGGCGGCACCTGAACACTGAAGCTTTCTTT.

The J gene is TRBJ1-2, the V gene TRBV5-6, with TRBD1 as a possible D gene (6 bases). The CDR3 runs 14 residues. Germline CDR1 SGHDT, CDR2 YYEEEE. The V gene lost 2 bases and the J gene lost 5 bases, with 13 bases spanning the gap. The CDR3 nucleotides are TGTGCCAGCAGCTTCGGGGACATAAAATATGGCTACACCTTC. Translation: CASSFGDIKYGYTF.

V usage is TRBV30 and J usage is TRBJ2-2; no clear D gene. The length of the CDR3 is 15 residues. Germline loops: CDR1 GTSNPN, CDR2 SVGIG (reference sequence). The V and J ends lost 1 base and 4 bases respectively, with 13 bases between them. Written as DNA, the CDR3 is TGTGCCTGGAGTGCATCGAGTCTACTCACCGGGGAGCTGTTTTTT. Its translation: CAWSASSLLTGELFF.

The chain joins TRBV29-1 to TRBJ1-1; D might be TRBD1 (5 bases). This CDR3 comprises 14 residues. Trimming removed 6 bases at V and 6 bases at J, with 20 bases between. Germline CDR1 and CDR2: SQVTM and ANQGSEA. This CDR3 is CSVDVGGLEAEAFF. In DNA, the CDR3 is TGCAGCGTGGACGTTGGGGGTCTGGAGGCTGAAGCTTTCTTT.

This clone showed up just a few times. V is TRBV19 and J is TRBJ1-5, with unresolved D. V lost 4 bases to trimming and J lost 5 bases, with 12 bases between them. The CDR3 consists of 14 residues. Per the germline V gene, CDR1 is LNHDA and CDR2 is SQIVND (reference sequence). The CDR3 DNA reads as TGTGCCAGTAGTAACCCTCTCCAGGATCAGCCCCAGCATTTT. Its translation is CASSNPLQDQPQHF.